This T cell receptor (beta chain) came from a study of T cells in women clearing cervical HPV infection. General study results and limits: Effector/memory and HPV-specific T cells were not isolated, and association timing is unknown.

Using immunoSEQ multiplex PCR, the repertoire was profiled, and TCRdb retains in-frame clones only, with some absent. The sample holds some 39,000 clones. In the case of this clone: Its matching antigen is unknown. The sequenced fragment ends 3 residues before the CDR3 boundary, so the rest is inferred from the germline J gene.

Per germline, CDR1 SGHDN and CDR2 FVKESK. V shed 4 bases and J shed 5 bases, with 9 bases lying between them. The CDR3 is 12 residues long. The material sequenced was blood buffy coat. V usage is TRBV14 and J usage is TRBJ2-7; possible D gene TRBD1, 6 bases. The sequence was collected from a woman aged 18-69 years with a cervical HPV16 infection that either progressed to CIN3+ or cleared (not recorded which). The CDR3 loop reads CASSLWGHEQYF. CDR3 bases read: TGTGCCAGCAGCCTTTGGGGGCACGAG.